Listed here is a single T cell receptor beta chain. Antigen unknown. The sample comes from a study of cytomegalovirus exposure and HLA in healthy donors. General study points: In a later analysis, most CMV-associated TCR beta chains appeared HLA-restricted.

The primer mix had 60 Vbeta and 13 Jbeta primers. TCRdb's table, derived via immunoSEQ multiplex PCR, lists solely in-frame clones and lacks some. The repertoire holds about 180,000 clones, with around four fifths as singletons. The CDR3 has 16 residues. V was shortened by 0 bases and J by 2 bases, with 12 bases between the two germline ends. Looked up from germline, CDR1 is SGHRS and CDR2 is YFSETQ. Sequenced sample: PBMCs. This TCR was recovered from a woman aged 55 to 70 in good health and CMV-seropositive. The chain is built from TRBV5-1 and TRBJ1-3; TRBD1 might be the D (5 bases). The CDR3 coding sequence is TGCGCCAGCAGCTTGGAGACAACAGGAGCTGGAAACACCATATATTTT. It encodes CASSLETTGAGNTIYF.